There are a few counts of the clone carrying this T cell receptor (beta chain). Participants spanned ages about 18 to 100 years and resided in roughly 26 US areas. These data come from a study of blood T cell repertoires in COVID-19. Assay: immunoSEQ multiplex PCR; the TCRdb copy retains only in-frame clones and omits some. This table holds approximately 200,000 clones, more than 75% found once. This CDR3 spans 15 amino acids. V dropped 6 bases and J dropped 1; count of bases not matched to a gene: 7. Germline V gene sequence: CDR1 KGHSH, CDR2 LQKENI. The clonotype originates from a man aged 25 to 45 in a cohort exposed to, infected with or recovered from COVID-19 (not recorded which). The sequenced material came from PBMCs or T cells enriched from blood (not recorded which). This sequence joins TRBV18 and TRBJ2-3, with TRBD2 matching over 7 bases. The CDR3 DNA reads TGTGCCAGCTCCCCCGCCGGGAGGCGCACAGATACGCAGTATTTT. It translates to CASSPAGRRTDTQYF.